This T cell receptor beta chain was captured by sequencing in a study of blood T cell repertoires in COVID-19. Study-wide background: Both acute and convalescent COVID-19 samples were obtained from the United States, Italy and Spain. T cells, B-cell-depleted T cells, or PBMCs supplied cDNA or gDNA.

Authors' methods: Reference gene primer amplification gave nucleated cell count estimates. TCRdb's copy holds only in-frame clones and misses some; the assay was immunoSEQ multiplex PCR. V, J and clone size were drawn from that table, and D and trimming were deduced from the DNA. The sample records roughly 16,000 clones, roughly 82% being singletons. Sequenced: peripheral blood. This receptor was identified in a man older than 75 with active COVID-19.

The CDR3 here is CASSKTENYGYTF. The CDR3 bases are TGTGCCAGCAGTAAGACAGAAAACTATGGCTACACCTTC. This chain uses TRBV2 with TRBJ1-2, with D possibly TRBD1 on 5 matching bases. The CDR3 consists of 13 residues. Germline CDR1 is SNHLY and CDR2 is FYNNEI. With 5 bases removed from V and 2 bases from J, the gap between germline ends came to 9 bases.